The 23 T cell receptor beta chains below come from one sample, sequenced in a study of metastatic and nonmetastatic thyroid tumors. Using MiXCR, TCRdb reanalyzed the PCR reads. Of about 39,000 clones in the sample, approximately 19% are singletons; the top ten hold 15% to 20%. Among the patients, none had received any treatment before thyroid surgery. What was sequenced was blood. The receptors were sampled from a female donor with papillary thyroid cancer or a benign thyroid nodule (not recorded which). Some clones in this sample may be carry-over from other donors' samples.

This clone appeared a few times. The V gene is TRBV6-1, the J gene TRBJ1-1; the D gene is possibly TRBD1 (6 bases). The CDR3 length is 15 residues. The germline V gene encodes CDR1 MNHNS and CDR2 SASEGT. Trimming left V 1 base short and J 5 bases short, with 14 bases between. The DNA for the CDR3 is TGTGCCAGCAGTGAAGACCCAGGGGCAGGGACTGAAGCTTTCTTT. Translated: CASSEDPGAGTEAFF.

This clone was observed at least ten times. Since the CDR3 does not end with the conserved phenylalanine or tryptophan, this likely comes from a read error. The limits of the CDR3 on the DNA are not certain, so only TCRdb's listed CDR3 is given. This chain links TRBV18 with TRBJ2-7; the D call TRBD2 from the table was never checked on the DNA. The germline V gene encodes CDR1 KGHSH and CDR2 LQKENI. The CDR3 spans 10 amino acids, including both terminal residues. The CDR3 loop is CASSLPGRSP.

This clone was recorded at least ten times. The rearrangement uses TRBV19 and TRBJ1-2; D possibly corresponds to TRBD1 (5 bases). V was clipped by 5 bases and J by 8 bases, with 12 bases between them. The CDR3 is made up of 12 amino acids. Germline V gives CDR1 LNHDA, CDR2 SQIVND (reference sequence). CDR3 DNA sequence: TGTGCCAGTAGTCGGGACGGCCGGGGCTACACCTTC. Amino acid sequence: CASSRDGRGYTF.

Notes on this clone: A junction boundary mismatches the germline segment, possibly from a read error. The chain links TRBV12-5 to TRBJ2-3; D is possibly TRBD2 (5 bases). Looked up from germline, CDR1 is LGHNT and CDR2 is FRNRAP. There are 17 residues in the CDR3. The CDR3 nucleotides read TGCGCTAGTGGTTTGGTACTCGGTGGGAGTGGCGCAGGTACGCAGTATTTT. It codes for CASGLVLGGSGAGTQYF.

This clone was counted at least ten times. The chain combines TRBV24-1 with TRBJ2-3; D might be TRBD2 (7 bases). The V gene's germline CDR1 is KGHDR and CDR2 SFDVKD. V lost 2 bases to trimming and J lost 3 bases, with 14 bases between them. The CDR3 is 16 amino acids. Here the CDR3 reads CATSDSSGGGTDTQYF. CDR3 nucleotides: TGTGCCACCAGTGATTCTTCGGGGGGCGGGACAGATACGCAGTATTTT.

The CDR3 loop reads CASSRSTGVTNTGELFF. DNA for the CDR3: TGTGCCAGCAGTCGCTCAACAGGGGTGACGAACACCGGGGAGCTGTTTTTT. V is TRBV6-4 and J is TRBJ2-2; the match to TRBD1 covers 7 bases. Germline lookup yields CDR1 MRHNA and CDR2 SNTAGT. After removal of 5 bases from V and 0 bases from J, the junction contained 9 bases not matched to a gene. The CDR3 extends over 17 amino acids.

This clone was recorded many times. The V gene is TRBV19, the J gene TRBJ2-1, with D possibly being TRBD2 (6 bases). V gave up 4 bases and J gave up 4 bases, with 11 bases separating them. Germline CDR1 and CDR2: LNHDA and SQIVND (reference sequence). The CDR3 has 14 amino acids. CDR3 sequence: CASSRPGLYNEQFF. CDR3 nucleotides: TGTGCCAGTAGTAGGCCGGGACTTTACAATGAGCAGTTCTTC.

This clone was detected only a few times. Mismatch with germline at one junction end may stem from a read error. The V call is TRBV28, the J call TRBJ2-2; 10 nucleotides line up with TRBD2. This CDR3 is 14 amino acids long. Germline CDR1 and CDR2: MDHEN and SYDVKM. The CDR3 loop reads CVSLQTSGTGELFF. The CDR3 nucleotides are TGTGTCAGCCTGCAGACTAGCGGGACCGGGGAGCTGTTTTTT.

This clone has a count of ten or more. The chain carries TRBV28 and TRBJ1-2; D gene ambiguous. Germline V lookup: CDR1 MDHEN, CDR2 SYDVKM. The CDR3 is made up of 15 amino acids. Trimming pared 2 bases from V and 6 bases from J, leaving 16 bases between. The CDR3 region has the DNA TGTGCCAGCAGTTTAGGTCAGCTCAACCAAAATGGCTACACCTTC. Its protein product is CASSLGQLNQNGYTF.

The sample holds many counts of this clone. This chain connects TRBV5-8 to TRBJ2-5; 7 bases are shared with TRBD1. Germline CDR1 SGHTS, CDR2 YDEGEE. V dropped 4 bases and J dropped 3; count of bases not matched to a gene: 6. This CDR3 comprises 14 residues. The CDR3 DNA reads TGTGCCAGCAGCATCCGGGACAGAAAAGAGACCCAGTACTTC. Its translation is CASSIRDRKETQYF. Drawing the rest from reference TRBV5-8 and TRBJ2-5, the complete variable domain is EAGVTQSPTHLIKTRGQQATLRCSPISGHTSVYWYQQALGLGLQFLLWYDEGEERNRGNFPPRFSGRQFPNYSSELNVNALELEDSALYLCASSIRDRKETQYFGPGTRLLVL.

The chain is built from TRBV6-1 and TRBJ1-2; tentative D call: TRBD1 (5 bases). Trimming pared 6 bases from V and 0 bases from J, leaving 11 bases between. Germline V CDR1 and CDR2: MNHNS, SASEGT. The CDR3 is 14 residues long. CDR3 region: CASRGRGANYGYTF. CDR3 nucleotides: TGTGCCAGCAGAGGGAGAGGGGCTAACTATGGCTACACCTTC.

Regarding this clone: A read error is possible here, since a much larger clone lies one base away. The identical CDR3 is also encoded by other nucleotide sequences in the sample. The CDR3 sequence: CASSAAAAEAFF. In DNA form, the CDR3 reads TGTGCCAGTAGCGCGGCGGCAGCTGAAGCTTTCTTT. This chain joins TRBV5-6 and TRBJ1-1, with D unclear. The CDR3 has 12 amino acids. CDR1 and CDR2 (germline): SGHDT, YYEEEE. Between the trimmed V and J ends, which lost 8 bases and 6 bases, there was a span of 14 bases. Supplemented by reference TRBV5-6 and TRBJ1-1, the full variable domain reads DAGVTQSPTHLIKTRGQQVTLRCSPKSGHDTVSWYQQALGQGPQFIFQYYEEEERQRGNFPDRFSGHQFPNYSSELNVNALLLGDSALYLCASSAAAAEAFFGQGTRLTVV.

V usage is TRBV5-4 and J usage is TRBJ2-1; perhaps TRBD2 as D (6 bases). Trimming pared 5 bases from V and 0 bases from J, leaving 9 bases between. Germline lookup yields CDR1 SGHNT and CDR2 YYREEE (reference sequence). This CDR3 is built from 14 residues. The CDR3 region is CASSHGSSYNEQFF. DNA of the CDR3: TGTGCCAGCAGTCACGGGAGCTCCTACAATGAGCAGTTCTTC.

This clone has more than one count but fewer than ten. The chain joins TRBV6-5 to TRBJ1-2, with TRBD1 identical over 8 bases. The germline gives CDR1 MNHEY, CDR2 SVGAGI. The CDR3 is 16 residues long. V lost 4 bases and J lost 3; bases outside the gene matches: 10. The chain's CDR3 is CASSFHLQQGDYGYTF. Here the CDR3 DNA reads TGTGCCAGCAGTTTTCACTTGCAACAGGGGGACTATGGCTACACCTTC.

J is TRBJ1-2 and V is TRBV5-1; D may be TRBD1 (6 bases). This CDR3 is built from 15 residues. Deletions cut 0 bases from V and 0 bases from J, with 9 bases between. From germline, CDR1 is SGHRS and CDR2 YFSETQ. CDR3 nucleotide sequence: TGCGCCAGCAGCTTGGTCGGACAGCCTAACTATGGCTACACCTTC. As protein: CASSLVGQPNYGYTF.

This clone was detected ten times or more. V usage is TRBV6-1 and J usage is TRBJ1-5; unclear D gene. The CDR3 covers 15 residues. Trimming pared 6 bases from V and 2 bases from J, leaving 14 bases between. Per the germline V gene, CDR1 is MNHNS and CDR2 is SASEGT. The CDR3 DNA follows: TGTGCCAGCAGCCTCGAAGGGTCGGGCAATCAGCCCCAGCATTTT. As protein: CASSLEGSGNQPQHF.

Note on this clone: One end of the junction fails to match germline, which may point to a read error. The chain combines TRBV5-4 with TRBJ2-2; 8 bases fit TRBD1. Germline lookup yields CDR1 SGHNT and CDR2 YYREEE (reference sequence). The length of the CDR3 is 16 residues. The CDR3 DNA follows: TGTGCCAGCAGCCCAATGACAGGGGCGAACACCGTGGAGCTGTTTTTT. Translation gives CASSPMTGANTVELFF.

This clone was detected many times. The chain couples TRBV6-1 to TRBJ1-5; D ambiguous. The CDR3 has 14 amino acids. Trimming pared 3 bases from V and 2 bases from J, leaving 8 bases between. Germline V gene data show CDR1 as MNHNS and CDR2 as SASEGT. CDR3 sequence (DNA): TGTGCCAGCAGTGAGGCAGACGGCAATCAGCCCCAGCATTTT. This gives the protein CASSEADGNQPQHF.

This clone was detected ten times or more. CDR3 in DNA: TGTGCCAGCAGTCCCGGGACTAGGTGGACCCAGTACTTC. As protein: CASSPGTRWTQYF. V usage is TRBV6-1 and J usage is TRBJ2-5; TRBD2 matches 8 bases. J lost 7 bases, V lost 5 bases, and 6 bases had no gene match. Germline lookup yields CDR1 MNHNS and CDR2 SASEGT. This CDR3 spans 13 amino acids.

The sample holds many counts of this clone. As DNA, the CDR3 is TGCAGTGCTAGGAGTCAGGGGCTCGGGACCCAGTACTTC. Translating gives CSARSQGLGTQYF. The rearrangement uses TRBV20-1 and TRBJ2-5, with D maybe TRBD1 (6 bases). Germline V gives CDR1 DFQATT, CDR2 SNEGSKA (reference sequence). This CDR3 spans 13 amino acids. Trimming removed 3 bases from V and 7 bases from J, with 15 bases in between.

This clone came up many times. Relative to the germline gene, one junction end is altered; a read error may explain this. The chain is built from TRBV7-7 and TRBJ2-1, with 8 bases fitting TRBD2. The CDR3 is made up of 16 amino acids. Germline lookup yields CDR1 SSHAT and CDR2 FNYEAQ (reference sequence). The CDR3 loop reads CASSEVASGSYNEQFF. The CDR3 nucleotides read TGTGCTAGCAGCGAGGTAGCTAGCGGGTCCTACAATGAGCAGTTCTTC.

This clone was observed a handful of times. This CDR3 is missing its conserved last phenylalanine or tryptophan, likely due to a read error. V usage is TRBV27 and J usage is TRBJ2-2; 8 positions match TRBD2. Germline V gives CDR1 MNHEY, CDR2 SMNVEV (reference sequence). V shed 7 bases and J 5 bases; nucleotides not matched to a gene: 9. This CDR3 is 15 amino acids long. The CDR3 spells CASIFTSGTTGELFS. The CDR3 DNA is TGTGCCAGCATTTTTACTAGCGGAACAACCGGGGAGCTGTTTTCT.

This clone was found many times. The rearrangement uses TRBV9 and TRBJ2-1, with D unclear. The CDR3 length is 13 residues. Trimming stripped 0 bases from V and 3 bases from J, with 4 bases between. From germline, CDR1 is SGDLS and CDR2 YYNGEE. The CDR3 is CASSVGDYNEQFF. CDR3 nucleotide sequence: TGTGCCAGCAGCGTAGGGGACTACAATGAGCAGTTCTTC.